There are many counts of the clone carrying this T cell receptor (beta chain). The antigen is unknown. This specimen belongs to a study of T cell repertoires in cytomegalovirus infection. Across the study: Alongside well-studied HLA-B-restricted CMV epitopes, recently identified HLA-C-restricted CMV epitopes were also used. From public TCR beta signatures came an indication of both CMV infection and matching HLA type. Study findings and constraints: Across the ex vivo response, the dominant clonotypes were HLA-C-restricted CMV-specific TCR beta clonotypes.

The CDR3 extends over 14 amino acids. Germline CDR1 and CDR2: SGHTA and FQGNSA. V was cut by 8 bases and J by 4 bases, with 14 bases left in between. TCRdb recomputed calls from the reads with MiXCR, one row per CDR3 protein. The data show around 95,000 distinct CDR3 sequences, approximately 32% seen once. This material consisted of CD8+ T cells from cultured PBMCs, taken from culture after CMV antigen stimulation. The chain employs TRBV7-2 and TRBJ2-2, with D perhaps matching TRBD2 (6 bases). The clonotype comes from a human donor in good health (CMV status not recorded). Some clones in this sample may be carry-over from other donors' samples. CDR3 sequence reads: CASEEGPGTGELFF. The DNA for the CDR3 is TGTGCCAGCGAGGAGGGGCCAGGCACCGGGGAGCTGTTTTTT.